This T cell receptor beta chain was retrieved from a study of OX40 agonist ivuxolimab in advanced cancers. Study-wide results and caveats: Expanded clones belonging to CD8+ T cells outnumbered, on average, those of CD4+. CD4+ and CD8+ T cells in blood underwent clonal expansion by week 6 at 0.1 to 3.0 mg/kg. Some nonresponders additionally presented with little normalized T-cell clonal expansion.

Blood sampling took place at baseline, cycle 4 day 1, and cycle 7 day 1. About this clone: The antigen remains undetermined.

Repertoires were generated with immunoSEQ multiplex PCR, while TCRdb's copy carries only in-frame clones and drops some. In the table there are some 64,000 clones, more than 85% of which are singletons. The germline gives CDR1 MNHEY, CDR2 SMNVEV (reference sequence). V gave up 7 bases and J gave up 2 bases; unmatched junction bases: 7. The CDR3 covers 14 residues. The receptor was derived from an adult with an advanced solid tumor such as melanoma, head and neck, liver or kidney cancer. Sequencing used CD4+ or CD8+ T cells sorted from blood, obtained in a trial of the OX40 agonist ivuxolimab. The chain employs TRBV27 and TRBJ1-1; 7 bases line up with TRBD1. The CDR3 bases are TGTGCCAGCACCCCGGCAGGGGGAAACACTGAAGCTTTCTTT. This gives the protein CASTPAGGNTEAFF.